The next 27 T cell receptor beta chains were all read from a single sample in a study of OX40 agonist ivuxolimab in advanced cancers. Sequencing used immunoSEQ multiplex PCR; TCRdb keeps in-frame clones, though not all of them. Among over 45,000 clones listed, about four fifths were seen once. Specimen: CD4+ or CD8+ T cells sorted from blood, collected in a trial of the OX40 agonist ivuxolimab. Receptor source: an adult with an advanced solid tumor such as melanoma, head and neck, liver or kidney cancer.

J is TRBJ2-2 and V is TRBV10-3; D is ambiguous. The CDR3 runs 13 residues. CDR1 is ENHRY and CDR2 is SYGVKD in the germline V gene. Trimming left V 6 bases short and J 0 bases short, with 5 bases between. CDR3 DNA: TGTGCCATCAGCGACACGAACACCGGGGAGCTGTTTTTT. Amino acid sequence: CAISDTNTGELFF.

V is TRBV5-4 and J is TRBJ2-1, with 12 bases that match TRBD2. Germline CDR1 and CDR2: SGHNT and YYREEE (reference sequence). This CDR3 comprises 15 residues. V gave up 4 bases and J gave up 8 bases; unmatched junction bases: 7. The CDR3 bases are TGTGCCAGCAGCCCGACTAGCGGGAGTTTCGATGAGCAGTTCTTC. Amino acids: CASSPTSGSFDEQFF.

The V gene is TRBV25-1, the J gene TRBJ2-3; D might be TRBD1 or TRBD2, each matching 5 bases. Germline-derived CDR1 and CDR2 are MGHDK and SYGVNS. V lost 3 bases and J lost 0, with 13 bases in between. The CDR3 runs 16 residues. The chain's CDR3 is CASSEGVAASTDTQYF. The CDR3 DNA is TGTGCCAGCAGTGAGGGGGTAGCAGCTAGCACAGATACGCAGTATTTT. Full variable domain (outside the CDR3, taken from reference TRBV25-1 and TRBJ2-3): EADIYQTPRYLVIGTGKKITLECSQTMGHDKMYWYQQDPGMELHLIHYSYGVNSTEKGDLSSESTVSRIRTEHFPLTLESARPSHTSQYLCASSEGVAASTDTQYFGPGTRLTVL.

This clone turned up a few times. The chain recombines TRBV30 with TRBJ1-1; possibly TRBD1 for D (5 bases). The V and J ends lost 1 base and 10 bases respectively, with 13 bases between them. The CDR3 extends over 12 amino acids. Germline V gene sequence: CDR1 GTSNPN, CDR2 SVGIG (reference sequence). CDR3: CAWSAFGGIAFF. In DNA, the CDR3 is TGTGCCTGGAGTGCTTTCGGGGGGATAGCTTTCTTT.

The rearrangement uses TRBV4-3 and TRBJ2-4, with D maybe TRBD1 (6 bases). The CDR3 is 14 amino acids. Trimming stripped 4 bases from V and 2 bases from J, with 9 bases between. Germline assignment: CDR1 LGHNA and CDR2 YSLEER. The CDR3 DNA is TGCGCCAGCAGCCCCACAGGGTCCAAAAACATTCAGTACTTC. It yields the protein CASSPTGSKNIQYF.

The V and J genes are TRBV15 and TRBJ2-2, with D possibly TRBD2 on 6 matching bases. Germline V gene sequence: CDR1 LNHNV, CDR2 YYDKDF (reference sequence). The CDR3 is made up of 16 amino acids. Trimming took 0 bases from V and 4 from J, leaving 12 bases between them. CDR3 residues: CATSRDHWDSTGELFF. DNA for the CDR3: TGTGCCACCAGCAGAGATCATTGGGACTCCACCGGGGAGCTGTTTTTT.

CDR3 region: CAWADNSYSGNTIYF. In nucleotides, the CDR3 is TGTGCCTGGGCCGACAACTCATACTCTGGAAACACCATATATTTT. The chain recombines TRBV30 with TRBJ1-3; no clear D gene. The germline V gene has CDR1 GTSNPN and CDR2 SVGIG (reference sequence). This CDR3 is built from 15 residues. Trimming removed 5 bases at V and 0 bases at J, with 14 bases between.

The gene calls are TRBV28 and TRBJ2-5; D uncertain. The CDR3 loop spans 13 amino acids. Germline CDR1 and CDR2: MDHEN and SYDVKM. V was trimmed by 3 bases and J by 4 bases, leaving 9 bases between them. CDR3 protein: CASSFLYRETQYF. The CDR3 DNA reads TGTGCCAGCAGTTTTTTATACCGAGAGACCCAGTACTTC.

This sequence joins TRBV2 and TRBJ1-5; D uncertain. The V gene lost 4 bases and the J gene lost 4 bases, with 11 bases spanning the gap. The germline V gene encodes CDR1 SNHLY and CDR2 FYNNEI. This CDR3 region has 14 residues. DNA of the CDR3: TGTGCCAGCAGTGGGGAGCGAATTAATCAGCCCCAGCATTTT. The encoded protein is CASSGERINQPQHF.

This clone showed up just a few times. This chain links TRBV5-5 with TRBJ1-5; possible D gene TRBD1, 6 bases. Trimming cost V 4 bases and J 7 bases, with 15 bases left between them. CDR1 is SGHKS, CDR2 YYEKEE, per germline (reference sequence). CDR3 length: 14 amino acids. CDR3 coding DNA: TGTGCCAGCAGCGTGTCACAGGGTTTCCAGCCCCAGCATTTT. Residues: CASSVSQGFQPQHF.

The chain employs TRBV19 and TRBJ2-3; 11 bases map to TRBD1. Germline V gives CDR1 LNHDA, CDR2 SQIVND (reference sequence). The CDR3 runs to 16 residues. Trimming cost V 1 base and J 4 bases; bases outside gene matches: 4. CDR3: CASSIGGTGGSDTQYF. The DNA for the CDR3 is TGTGCCAGTAGTATAGGGGGGACAGGGGGGTCAGATACGCAGTATTTT.

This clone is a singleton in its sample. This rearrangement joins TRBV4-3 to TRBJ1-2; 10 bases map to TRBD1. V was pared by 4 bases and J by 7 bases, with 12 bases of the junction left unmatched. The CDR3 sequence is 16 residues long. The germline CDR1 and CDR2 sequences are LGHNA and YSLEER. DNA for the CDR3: TGCGCCAGCAGCCTCTCGGTGGGACAGGGGATTGGTGGCTACACCTTC. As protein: CASSLSVGQGIGGYTF.

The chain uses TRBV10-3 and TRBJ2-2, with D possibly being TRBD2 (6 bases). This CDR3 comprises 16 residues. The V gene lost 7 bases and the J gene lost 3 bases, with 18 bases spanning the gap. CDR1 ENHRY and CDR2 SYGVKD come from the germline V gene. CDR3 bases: TGTGCCATCACCGGGAAGGGGACTCCGCACACCGGGGAGCTGTTTTTT. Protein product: CAITGKGTPHTGELFF.

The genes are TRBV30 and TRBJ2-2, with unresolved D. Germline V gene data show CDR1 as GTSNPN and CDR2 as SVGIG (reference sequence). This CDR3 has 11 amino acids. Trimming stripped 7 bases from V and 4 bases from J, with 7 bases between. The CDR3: CAFFATGELFF. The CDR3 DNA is TGTGCCTTTTTTGCCACCGGGGAGCTGTTTTTT.

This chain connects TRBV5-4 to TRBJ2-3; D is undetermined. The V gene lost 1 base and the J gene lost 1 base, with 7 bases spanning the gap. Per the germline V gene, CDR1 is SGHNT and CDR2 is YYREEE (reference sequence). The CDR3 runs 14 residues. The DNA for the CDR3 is TGTGCCAGCAGCTTGAAGGCTGGCACAGATACGCAGTATTTT. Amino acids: CASSLKAGTDTQYF.

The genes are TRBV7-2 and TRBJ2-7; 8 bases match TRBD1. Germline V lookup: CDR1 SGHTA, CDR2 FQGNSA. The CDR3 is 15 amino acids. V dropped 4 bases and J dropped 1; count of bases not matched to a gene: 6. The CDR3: CASSSDRVRSYEQYF. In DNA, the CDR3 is TGTGCCAGCAGCTCGGACAGGGTACGTTCCTACGAGCAGTACTTC.

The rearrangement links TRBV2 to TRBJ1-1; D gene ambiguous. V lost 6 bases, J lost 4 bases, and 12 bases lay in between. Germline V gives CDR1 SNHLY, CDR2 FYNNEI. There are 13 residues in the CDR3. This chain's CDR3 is CASRPGISTEAFF. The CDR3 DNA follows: TGTGCCAGCAGGCCGGGAATTTCCACTGAAGCTTTCTTT.

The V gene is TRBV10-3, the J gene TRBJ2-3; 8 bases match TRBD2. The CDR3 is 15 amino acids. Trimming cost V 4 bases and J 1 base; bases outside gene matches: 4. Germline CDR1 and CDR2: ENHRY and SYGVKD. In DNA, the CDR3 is TGTGCCATCAGTGTCGGGAGGGCCGGCACAGATACGCAGTATTTT. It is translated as CAISVGRAGTDTQYF.

The CDR3 protein is CASRSWEGLNNEQFF. The CDR3 bases are TGTGCCAGCAGGTCGTGGGAGGGCCTAAACAATGAGCAGTTCTTC. V is TRBV5-4 and J is TRBJ2-1; the match to TRBD2 covers 7 bases. The CDR3 length is 15 residues. Looked up from germline, CDR1 is SGHNT and CDR2 is YYREEE (reference sequence). Unmatched junction bases numbered 10, after V lost 5 bases and J lost 5 bases. Supplemented by reference TRBV5-4 and TRBJ2-1, the full variable domain reads ETGVTQSPTHLIKTRGQQVTLRCSSQSGHNTVSWYQQALGQGPQFIFQYYREEENGRGNFPPRFSGLQFPNYSSELNVNALELDDSALYLCASRSWEGLNNEQFFGPGTRLTVL.

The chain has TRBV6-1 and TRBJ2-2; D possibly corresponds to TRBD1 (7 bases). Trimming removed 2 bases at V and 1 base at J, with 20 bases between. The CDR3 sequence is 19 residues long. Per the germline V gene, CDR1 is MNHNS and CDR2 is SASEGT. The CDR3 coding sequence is TGTGCCAGCAGTGAAAATGCGGGGTGGACAGGTCGGAACACCGGGGAGCTGTTTTTT. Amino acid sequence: CASSENAGWTGRNTGELFF.

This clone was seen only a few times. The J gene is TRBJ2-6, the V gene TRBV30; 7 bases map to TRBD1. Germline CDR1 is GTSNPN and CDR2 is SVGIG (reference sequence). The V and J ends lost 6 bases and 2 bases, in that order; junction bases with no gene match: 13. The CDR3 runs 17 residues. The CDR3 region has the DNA TGTGCCTGCCCGACAGGGTTAGTCCGGGCTGGGGCCAACGTCCTGACTTTC. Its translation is CACPTGLVRAGANVLTF.

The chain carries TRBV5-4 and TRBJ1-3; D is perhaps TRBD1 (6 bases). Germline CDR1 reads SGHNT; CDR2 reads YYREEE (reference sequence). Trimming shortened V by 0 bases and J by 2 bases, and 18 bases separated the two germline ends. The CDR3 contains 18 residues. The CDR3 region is CASSLAAGIQGTGNTIYF. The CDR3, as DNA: TGTGCCAGCAGCTTGGCCGCAGGGATCCAGGGGACTGGAAACACCATATATTTT.

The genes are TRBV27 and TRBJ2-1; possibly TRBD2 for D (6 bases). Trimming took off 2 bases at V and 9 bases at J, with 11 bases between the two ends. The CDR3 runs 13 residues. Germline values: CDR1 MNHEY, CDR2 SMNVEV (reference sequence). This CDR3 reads CASSLRRDGEQFF. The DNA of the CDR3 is TGTGCCAGCAGTTTAAGGAGGGATGGTGAGCAGTTCTTC.

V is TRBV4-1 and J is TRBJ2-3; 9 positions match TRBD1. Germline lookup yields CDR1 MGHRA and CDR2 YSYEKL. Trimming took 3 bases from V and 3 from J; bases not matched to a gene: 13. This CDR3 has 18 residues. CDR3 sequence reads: CASSHQVAGTGSTDTQYF. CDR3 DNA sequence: TGCGCCAGCAGCCACCAAGTGGCCGGGACAGGGTCAACAGATACGCAGTATTTT.

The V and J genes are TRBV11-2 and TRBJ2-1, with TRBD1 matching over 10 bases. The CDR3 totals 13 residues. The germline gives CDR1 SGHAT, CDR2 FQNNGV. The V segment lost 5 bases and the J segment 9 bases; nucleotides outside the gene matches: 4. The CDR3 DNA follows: TGTGCCAGCAGCCAGGACAGGGGGACTGAGCAGTTCTTC. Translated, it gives CASSQDRGTEQFF. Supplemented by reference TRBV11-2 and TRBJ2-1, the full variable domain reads EAGVAQSPRYKIIEKRQSVAFWCNPISGHATLYWYQQILGQGPKLLIQFQNNGVVDDSQLPKDRFSAERLKGVDSTLKIQPAKLEDSAVYLCASSQDRGTEQFFGPGTRLTVL.

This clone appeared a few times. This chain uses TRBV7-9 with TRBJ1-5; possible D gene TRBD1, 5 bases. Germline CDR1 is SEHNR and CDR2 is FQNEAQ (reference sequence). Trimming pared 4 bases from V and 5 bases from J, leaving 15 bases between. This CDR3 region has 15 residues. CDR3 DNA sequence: TGTGCCAGCAGCTACGGGCCCGGGACCTATCAGCCCCAGCATTTT. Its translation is CASSYGPGTYQPQHF.

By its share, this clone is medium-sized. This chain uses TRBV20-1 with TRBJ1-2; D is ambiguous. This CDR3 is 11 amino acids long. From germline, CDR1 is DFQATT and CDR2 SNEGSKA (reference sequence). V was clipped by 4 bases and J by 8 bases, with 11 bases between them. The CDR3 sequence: CSATRLTGYTF. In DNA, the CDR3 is TGCAGTGCTACCCGACTGACGGGCTACACCTTC.